These T cell receptor beta chains were read from a single sample in a study of blood T cell repertoires in COVID-19. The protocol was immunoSEQ multiplex PCR, while the TCRdb copy is restricted to in-frame clones and leaves out a portion. The sample lists about 63,000 clones; roughly three quarters were seen once. The sequencing input was peripheral blood. Receptors were obtained from a woman older than 75 with acute or convalescent COVID-19. The CDR3 runs from the conserved cysteine through the conserved F or W. The D gene is left open where the match is weak. Clone size is stated in some rows and not others, as once, few, many or a class when expanded.

clone size	D gene	V gene	J gene	CDR3 DNA	CDR3 protein
many	.	TRBV9	TRBJ2-3	TGTGCCAGCAGCCCCCGCGGCTCTAGCACAGATACGCAGTATTTT	CASSPRGSSTDTQYF
.	TRBD2	TRBV28	TRBJ2-3	TGTGCCAGCAGTTTCTCTAGCGGGAGTAGAAATACGCAGTATTTT	CASSFSSGSRNTQYF
.	TRBD2	TRBV5-1	TRBJ2-2	TGCGCCAGCAGCTTGGTCGTGCCTAGCGGGTCGGCCGGGGAGCTGTTTTTT	CASSLVVPSGSAGELFF
.	TRBD2	TRBV6-4	TRBJ2-7	TGTGCCAGCAGTCCACCCCGTCGTGGGACTAGCGGAGTATCCTACGAGCAGTACTTC	CASSPPRRGTSGVSYEQYF
.	.	TRBV5-1	TRBJ2-1	TGCGCCAGCAGCAGTACAGGCTACAATGAGCAGTTCTTC	CASSSTGYNEQFF
.	.	TRBV27	TRBJ1-5	TGTGCCAGCAGTTTAGGCAGGGGAAATCAGCCCCAGCATTTT	CASSLGRGNQPQHF
.	TRBD1	TRBV19	TRBJ1-1	TGTGCCAGTAGTACCAGGACAGGGATCTACACTGAAGCTTTCTTT	CASSTRTGIYTEAFF
few	TRBD2	TRBV24-1	TRBJ2-5	TGTGCCACCAGTGATTCCACTAGCGGGAGGGTGGGAGAGACCCAGTACTTC	CATSDSTSGRVGETQYF
.	TRBD1	TRBV11-2	TRBJ1-1	TGTGCCAGCAGCTCGGATGCCGGGACAGCAGAGAACACTGAAGCTTTCTTT	CASSSDAGTAENTEAFF
.	TRBD1	TRBV2	TRBJ1-2	TGTGCCAGCAGTGCCTCCGGGACAGCGACCTTCTATGGCTACACCTTC	CASSASGTATFYGYTF
many	.	TRBV6-5	TRBJ2-2	TGTGCCAGCAGTTACTCCAGGAACACCGGGGAGCTGTTTTTT	CASSYSRNTGELFF
.	.	TRBV6-2/TRBV6-3	TRBJ1-1	TGTGCCAGCAGTTATTCGGGAGAAAACACTGAAGCTTTCTTT	CASSYSGENTEAFF
.	.	TRBV6-2/TRBV6-3	TRBJ1-5	TGTGCCAGCAGCGGACGCCGGGAGGAGCCCCAGCATTTT	CASSGRREEPQHF
.	.	TRBV12-3/TRBV12-4	TRBJ2-5	TGTGCCAGCACCTTAACCTCGGGAGAGACCCAGTACTTC	CASTLTSGETQYF
.	.	TRBV28	TRBJ2-7	TGTGCCAGCAGTTTTTCTCCGGGTGGAGGATCCTACGAGCAGTACTTC	CASSFSPGGGSYEQYF
.	.	TRBV24-1	TRBJ2-5	TGTGCCACCAGTGATTTGCGTTTCGGGAAAGAGACCCAGTACTTC	CATSDLRFGKETQYF
.	.	TRBV5-8	TRBJ1-5	TGTGCCAGCAGCCCACAACCAGGGCCCAATCAGCCCCAGCATTTT	CASSPQPGPNQPQHF
.	TRBD2	TRBV7-8	TRBJ2-1	TGTGCCAGCAGCAAAAAGGGACTAGCGGGATTTAATGAGCAGTTCTTC	CASSKKGLAGFNEQFF
.	TRBD2	TRBV5-1	TRBJ2-2	TGCGCCAGCAGCTATGGATGGGGGAGGGCTAACACCGGGGAGCTGTTTTTT	CASSYGWGRANTGELFF
.	.	TRBV28	TRBJ2-1	TGTGCCAGCACCGCCAGGTCGAGGGATGAGCAGTTCTTC	CASTARSRDEQFF
.	.	TRBV7-2	TRBJ2-7	TGTGCCAGCAGCCCCGACAGACAGAGGTTCTACGAGCAGTACTTC	CASSPDRQRFYEQYF
.	TRBD2	TRBV9	TRBJ2-1	TGTGCCAGCAGCCAGACTAGCGGGAAGGCCTACAATGAGCAGTTCTTC	CASSQTSGKAYNEQFF
once	.	TRBV4-3	TRBJ1-3	TGCGCCAGCAGCCTGGGGCGGGGCAGTGGAAACACCATATATTTT	CASSLGRGSGNTIYF
.	TRBD1	TRBV6-6	TRBJ1-1	TGTGCCAGCAGTTATCCGACAGGGGGCGGTACTGAAGCTTTCTTT	CASSYPTGGGTEAFF
.	TRBD1	TRBV7-2	TRBJ2-2	TGTGCCAGCATCCGCGACAGGGGCGGGACCGGGGAGCTGTTTTTT	CASIRDRGGTGELFF
few	TRBD1	TRBV2	TRBJ2-2	TGTGCCAGCAGTGAGGGGGACAGGAGGGGTTTGGTGTTTTTT	CASSEGDRRGLVFF
.	.	TRBV5-1	TRBJ1-1	TGCGCCAGCAGCCCTGACATGGGCACTGAAGCTTTCTTT	CASSPDMGTEAFF
.	.	TRBV20-1	TRBJ1-5	TGCAGTGCTATTGACAGGTTATACAATCAGCCCCAGCATTTT	CSAIDRLYNQPQHF
.	TRBD2	TRBV11-2	TRBJ2-5	TGTGCCAGCTTACGTGGGACTAGCGGGACCCTTAAAGAGACCCAGTACTTC	CASLRGTSGTLKETQYF
.	TRBD1	TRBV11-3	TRBJ2-1	TGTGCCAGCAGCTTAGGGGACAGACGGCAGTTCTTC	CASSLGDRRQFF
.	TRBD2	TRBV6-4	TRBJ2-5	TGTGCCAGCAGTGAAGATAGCGGGAGTAAGACCCAGTACTTC	CASSEDSGSKTQYF